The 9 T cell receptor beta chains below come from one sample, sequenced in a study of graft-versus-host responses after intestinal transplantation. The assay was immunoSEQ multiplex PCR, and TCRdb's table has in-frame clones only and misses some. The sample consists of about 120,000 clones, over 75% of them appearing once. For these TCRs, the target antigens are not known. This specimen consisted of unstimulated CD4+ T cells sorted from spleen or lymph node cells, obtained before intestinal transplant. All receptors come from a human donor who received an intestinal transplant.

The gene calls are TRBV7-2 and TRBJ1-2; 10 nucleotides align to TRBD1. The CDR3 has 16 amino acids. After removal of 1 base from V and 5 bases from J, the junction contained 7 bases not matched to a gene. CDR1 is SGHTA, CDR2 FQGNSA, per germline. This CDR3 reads CASSLGGTGEGYGYTF. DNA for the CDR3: TGTGCCAGCAGCTTAGGGGGGACAGGGGAAGGGTATGGCTACACCTTC. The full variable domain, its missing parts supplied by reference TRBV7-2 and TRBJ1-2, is GAGVSQSPSNKVTEKGKDVELRCDPISGHTALYWYRQSLGQGLEFLIYFQGNSAPDKSGLPSDRFSAERTGGSVSTLTIQRTQQEDSAVYLCASSLGGTGEGYGYTFGSGTRLTVV.

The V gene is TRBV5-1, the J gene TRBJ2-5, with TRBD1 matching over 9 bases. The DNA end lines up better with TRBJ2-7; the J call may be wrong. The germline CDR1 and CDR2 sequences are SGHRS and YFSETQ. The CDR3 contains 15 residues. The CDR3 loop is CASSIRDRAAAEQYF. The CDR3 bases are TGCGCCAGCAGCATCCGGGACAGGGCCGCCGCCGAGCAGTACTTC.

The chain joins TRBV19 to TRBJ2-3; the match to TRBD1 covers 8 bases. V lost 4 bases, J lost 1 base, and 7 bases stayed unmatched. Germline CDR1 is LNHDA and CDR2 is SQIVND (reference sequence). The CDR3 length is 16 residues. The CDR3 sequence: CASSTPGTGGTDTQYF. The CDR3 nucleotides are TGTGCCAGTAGTACCCCCGGGACAGGAGGCACAGATACGCAGTATTTT. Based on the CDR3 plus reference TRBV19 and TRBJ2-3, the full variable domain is DGGITQSPKYLFRKEGQNVTLSCEQNLNHDAMYWYRQDPGQGLRLIYYSQIVNDFQKGDIAEGYSVSREKKESFPLTVTSAQKNPTAFYLCASSTPGTGGTDTQYFGPGTRLTVL.

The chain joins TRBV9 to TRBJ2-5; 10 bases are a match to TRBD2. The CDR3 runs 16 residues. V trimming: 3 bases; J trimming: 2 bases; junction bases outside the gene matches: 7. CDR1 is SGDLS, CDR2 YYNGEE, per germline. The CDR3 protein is CASSEAGGAFQETQYF. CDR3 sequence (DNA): TGTGCCAGCAGCGAAGCGGGGGGGGCATTTCAAGAGACCCAGTACTTC. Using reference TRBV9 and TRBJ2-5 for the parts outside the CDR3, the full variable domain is DSGVTQTPKHLITATGQRVTLRCSPRSGDLSVYWYQQSLDQGLQFLIQYYNGEERAKGNILERFSAQQFPDLHSELNLSSLELGDSALYFCASSEAGGAFQETQYFGPGTRLLVL.

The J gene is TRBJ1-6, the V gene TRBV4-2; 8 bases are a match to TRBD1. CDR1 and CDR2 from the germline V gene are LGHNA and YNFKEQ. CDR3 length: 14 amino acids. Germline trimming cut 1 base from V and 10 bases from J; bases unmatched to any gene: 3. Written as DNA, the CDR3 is TGTGCCAGCAGCCAAGGGACAGGGCGCTCACCCCTCCACTTT. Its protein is CASSQGTGRSPLHF.

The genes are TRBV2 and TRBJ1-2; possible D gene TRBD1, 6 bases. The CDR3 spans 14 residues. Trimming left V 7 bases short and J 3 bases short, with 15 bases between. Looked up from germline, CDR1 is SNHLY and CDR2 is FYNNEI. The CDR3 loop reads CASKRSQGHYGYTF. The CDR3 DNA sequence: TGTGCCAGCAAACGGTCACAGGGACACTATGGCTACACCTTC.

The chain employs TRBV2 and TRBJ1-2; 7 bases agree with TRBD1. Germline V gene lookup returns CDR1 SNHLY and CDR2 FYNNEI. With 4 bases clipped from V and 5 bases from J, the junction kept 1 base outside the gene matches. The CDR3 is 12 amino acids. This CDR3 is CASSGTGYGYTF. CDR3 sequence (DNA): TGTGCCAGCAGTGGGACAGGATATGGCTACACCTTC. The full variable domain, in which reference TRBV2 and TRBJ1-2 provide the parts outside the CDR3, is EPEVTQTPSHQVTQMGQEVILRCVPISNHLYFYWYRQILGQKVEFLVSFYNNEISEKSEIFDDQFSVERPDGSNFTLKIRSTKLEDSAMYFCASSGTGYGYTFGSGTRLTVV.

CDR3 sequence: CASSLGGAGDAYGYTF. The CDR3 DNA sequence: TGTGCCAGCAGTTTAGGTGGGGCAGGGGACGCCTATGGCTACACCTTC. The chain is built from TRBV28 and TRBJ1-2; a weak D match, TRBD1 (6 bases). V lost 2 bases to trimming and J lost 4 bases, with 17 bases between them. The CDR3 has 16 amino acids. CDR1 and CDR2 from the germline V gene are MDHEN and SYDVKM.

DNA of the CDR3: TGTGCCTTCGACAGGGCGGCCACTGAAGCTTTCTTT. Translated: CAFDRAATEAFF. The chain links TRBV30 to TRBJ1-1, with 7 bases that match TRBD1. Germline assignment: CDR1 GTSNPN and CDR2 SVGIG (reference sequence). This CDR3 is 12 amino acids long. The V segment lost 7 bases and the J segment 4 bases; nucleotides outside the gene matches: 6. The whole variable domain, remainder taken from reference TRBV30 and TRBJ1-1, is SQTIHQWPATLVQPVGSPLSLECTVEGTSNPNLYWYRQAAGRGLQLLFYSVGIGQISSEVPQNLSASRPQDRQFILSSKKLLLSDSGFYLCAFDRAATEAFFGQGTRLTVV.